This passage covers 30 T cell receptor beta chains from one sample sequenced in a study of monozygotic twins with inflammatory bowel disease. TCRdb re-called the 5' RACE reads and gives one entry per CDR3 protein, without DNA. In total, the table holds 350,000 to 400,000 distinct CDR3 sequences. Source material: blood. The source is a human donor with ulcerative colitis or Crohn's disease, or a healthy co-twin of an affected twin (not recorded which).

The gene calls are TRBV5-1 and TRBJ2-5. Germline V lookup: CDR1 SGHRS, CDR2 YFSETQ. The CDR3 totals 16 residues. This CDR3 is CASSLGVTSDQETQYF.

The chain has TRBV28 and TRBJ2-7; as DNA is missing, the TRBD1 call by TCRdb cannot be tested. The CDR3 totals 16 residues. Germline loops: CDR1 MDHEN, CDR2 SYDVKM. The CDR3 sequence is CASSSTRGLFIHEQYF.

J is TRBJ2-3 and V is TRBV7-2. The CDR3 covers 14 residues. Germline assignment: CDR1 SGHTA and CDR2 FQGNSA. CDR3 loop: CASSLRITTDTQYF.

This sequence joins TRBV20-1 and TRBJ1-4; without DNA, the TCRdb call of TRBD1 cannot be checked. The germline V gene encodes CDR1 DFQATT and CDR2 SNEGSKA (reference sequence). The CDR3 spans 18 residues. The CDR3 spells CSARDLTSWDTTNEKLFF.

The chain joins TRBV12-3 or TRBV12-4 to TRBJ1-5; the TCRdb D gene call, TRBD1, has no DNA to confirm it. The CDR3 contains 15 residues. This CDR3 reads CASSAGTPALGPQHF.

The chain uses TRBV6-5 and TRBJ2-6; TCRdb designates TRBD1, a call that cannot be tested without DNA. Germline lookup yields CDR1 MNHEY and CDR2 SVGAGI. This CDR3 contains 13 residues. This CDR3 is CATGAPGANVLTF.

The rearrangement joins TRBV27 to TRBJ2-7. CDR3 length equals 15 residues. From germline, CDR1 is MNHEY and CDR2 SMNVEV (reference sequence). CDR3 amino acids: CASTHHTGSSYEQYF.

The chain links TRBV10-3 to TRBJ1-5; the TCRdb D gene call, TRBD1, has no DNA to confirm it. The CDR3 contains 15 residues. Germline values: CDR1 ENHRY, CDR2 SYGVKD. The CDR3 reads CAISDRDGGNQPLHF.

V and J are TRBV6-2 or TRBV6-3 and TRBJ1-5; the D gene TCRdb calls, TRBD1, cannot be checked with no DNA. Germline values: CDR1 MNHEY, CDR2 SVGEGT. The CDR3 runs to 17 residues. Here the CDR3 reads CASSSPHQGYSNQPQHF.

CDR3 residues: CSAKSREAQETQYF. The genes are TRBV20-1 and TRBJ2-5; TCRdb picks TRBD2, but there is no DNA to check that call. This CDR3 has 14 residues. Germline CDR1 and CDR2: DFQATT and SNEGSKA (reference sequence).

This chain links TRBV9 with TRBJ1-6. Germline V gene lookup returns CDR1 SGDLS and CDR2 YYNGEE. CDR3 size: 14 residues. The CDR3 sequence: CASSADGYNSPLHF. The whole variable domain, remainder taken from reference TRBV9 and TRBJ1-6, is DSGVTQTPKHLITATGQRVTLRCSPRSGDLSVYWYQQSLDQGLQFLIQYYNGEERAKGNILERFSAQQFPDLHSELNLSSLELGDSALYFCASSADGYNSPLHFGNGTRLTVT.

The CDR3 protein is CSVRTGNSGNTIYF. This chain connects TRBV29-1 to TRBJ1-3; TCRdb's assignment of TRBD1 cannot be checked, as there is no DNA. CDR1 and CDR2 (germline): SQVTM, ANQGSEA. The CDR3 spans 14 residues.

The chain employs TRBV5-1 and TRBJ2-5; TCRdb picks TRBD2, but there is no DNA to check that call. This CDR3 is 14 amino acids long. Looked up from germline, CDR1 is SGHRS and CDR2 is YFSETQ. CDR3 sequence: CASSRDLGGETQYF.

The V gene is TRBV5-1, the J gene TRBJ1-1. The CDR3 runs to 15 residues. Looked up from germline, CDR1 is SGHRS and CDR2 is YFSETQ. The CDR3 loop reads CASSLEVGSSTEAFF.

The chain combines TRBV12-2 with TRBJ1-1. TRBV12-2 is deemed a pseudogene. The CDR3 covers 15 residues. This chain's CDR3 is CASRFTEPRRTEAFF.

V gene TRBV20-1 combines with J gene TRBJ2-7; TCRdb names TRBD1, which stays unverified in the absence of DNA. Germline assignment: CDR1 DFQATT and CDR2 SNEGSKA (reference sequence). The CDR3 loop spans 14 amino acids. CDR3 in amino acids: CSARLGTGFYEQYF.

The chain is built from TRBV6-2 or TRBV6-3 and TRBJ2-2; checking the TCRdb D call of TRBD2 is not possible without DNA. Germline CDR1 MNHEY, CDR2 SVGEGT. The CDR3 is made up of 15 amino acids. The CDR3 region is CASSRGGSNTGELFF.

The chain is built from TRBV6-1 and TRBJ2-7; there is no DNA to check the TCRdb D call of TRBD1. The CDR3 consists of 16 residues. Germline lookup yields CDR1 MNHNS and CDR2 SASEGT. CDR3 sequence reads: CASSPGSPGVAYEQYF.

The chain recombines TRBV12-3 or TRBV12-4 with TRBJ2-1; TCRdb's D call, TRBD1, is unchecked because there is no DNA. The CDR3 loop spans 15 amino acids. This chain's CDR3 is CASSLGDRGLNEQFF.

V gene TRBV7-3 combines with J gene TRBJ2-1; TCRdb gives TRBD2 as the D gene, but with no DNA this cannot be confirmed. Germline V gene data show CDR1 as SGHTA and CDR2 as FQGTGA. This CDR3 spans 16 amino acids. CDR3 in amino acids: CASSLFSSGAYNEQFF.

The rearrangement joins TRBV18 to TRBJ2-7; TCRdb calls TRBD1, which cannot be checked without DNA. CDR3 length equals 14 residues. Germline V gene sequence: CDR1 KGHSH, CDR2 LQKENI. The CDR3 region is CASSPRQGYYEQYF.

The chain combines TRBV20-1 with TRBJ1-5. Per the germline V gene, CDR1 is DFQATT and CDR2 is SNEGSKA (reference sequence). This CDR3 spans 13 amino acids. The CDR3 spells CSARVGNSQPQHF.

The genes are TRBV4-3 and TRBJ2-1. Germline assignment: CDR1 LGHNA and CDR2 YSLEER. There are 15 residues in the CDR3. The CDR3 spells CASSRTSSSYNEQFF.

This chain uses TRBV7-9 with TRBJ1-1; the TCRdb call, TRBD1, lacks DNA for checking. The germline gives CDR1 SEHNR, CDR2 FQNEAQ (reference sequence). The CDR3 has 17 residues. The CDR3 spells CAGSPQGPGRKDSEAFF.

The chain joins TRBV11-2 to TRBJ2-5. CDR1 is SGHAT and CDR2 is FQNNGV in the germline V gene. There are 16 residues in the CDR3. CDR3 residues: CASSLRANLALETQYF.

This chain uses TRBV4-3 with TRBJ2-7; TCRdb's D call, TRBD2, is unchecked because there is no DNA. From germline, CDR1 is LGHNA and CDR2 YSLEER. The CDR3 is 16 amino acids. CDR3 residues: CASSQGPSSVSYEQYF.

This chain connects TRBV5-1 to TRBJ2-5; the D gene TCRdb calls, TRBD1, cannot be checked with no DNA. Germline CDR1 SGHRS, CDR2 YFSETQ. The CDR3 contains 14 residues. The CDR3 is CASRSQGAQETQYF.

This chain joins TRBV27 and TRBJ1-1. Looked up from germline, CDR1 is MNHEY and CDR2 is SMNVEV (reference sequence). The CDR3 runs to 14 residues. This CDR3 is CASSFVTARTEAFF.

The chain joins TRBV29-1 to TRBJ2-3; checking the TCRdb D call of TRBD1 is not possible without DNA. Per germline, CDR1 SQVTM and CDR2 ANQGSEA. The CDR3 has 15 amino acids. This CDR3 reads CSVDTQGMRADTQYF.

The chain recombines TRBV7-2 with TRBJ2-3; the D call of TRBD1 rests on TCRdb alone, since no DNA is present to check it. Germline V gives CDR1 SGHTA, CDR2 FQGNSA. The CDR3 totals 16 residues. The CDR3 reads CASSPQTGGGPDTQYF.